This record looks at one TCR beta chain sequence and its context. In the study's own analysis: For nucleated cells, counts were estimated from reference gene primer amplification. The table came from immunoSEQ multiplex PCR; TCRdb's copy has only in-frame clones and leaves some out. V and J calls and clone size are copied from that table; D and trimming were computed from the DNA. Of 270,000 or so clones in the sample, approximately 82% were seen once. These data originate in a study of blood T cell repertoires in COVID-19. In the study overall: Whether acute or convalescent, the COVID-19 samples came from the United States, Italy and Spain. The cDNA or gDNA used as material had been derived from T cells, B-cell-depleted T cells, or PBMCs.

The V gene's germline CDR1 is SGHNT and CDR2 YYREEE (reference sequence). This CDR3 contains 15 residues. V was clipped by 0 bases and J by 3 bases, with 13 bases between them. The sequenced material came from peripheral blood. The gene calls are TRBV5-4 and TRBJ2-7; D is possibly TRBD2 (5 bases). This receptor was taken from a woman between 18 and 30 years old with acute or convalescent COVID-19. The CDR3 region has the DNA TGTGCCAGCAGCTTGGATGTTGGGGAGATCTACGAGCAGTACTTC. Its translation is CASSLDVGEIYEQYF.